This T cell receptor beta chain is from a study of blood T cell repertoires in COVID-19. Between the trimmed V and J ends, which lost 5 bases and 6 bases, there was a span of 19 bases. CDR1 PRHDT and CDR2 FYEKMQ come from the germline V gene (reference sequence). This CDR3 region has 15 residues. The protocol was immunoSEQ multiplex PCR, while the TCRdb copy is restricted to in-frame clones and leaves out a portion. The sample holds 200,000 to 300,000 clones, more than 75% seen once. The TCR was taken from a woman aged 55-69 years who had recovered from COVID-19. Sequenced: peripheral blood. The V gene is TRBV13, the J gene TRBJ1-1, with D perhaps matching TRBD1 (6 bases). This chain's CDR3 is CASSLLPQGNPEAFF. The CDR3 region has the DNA TGTGCCAGCAGCCTACTACCGCAGGGGAATCCTGAAGCTTTCTTT.